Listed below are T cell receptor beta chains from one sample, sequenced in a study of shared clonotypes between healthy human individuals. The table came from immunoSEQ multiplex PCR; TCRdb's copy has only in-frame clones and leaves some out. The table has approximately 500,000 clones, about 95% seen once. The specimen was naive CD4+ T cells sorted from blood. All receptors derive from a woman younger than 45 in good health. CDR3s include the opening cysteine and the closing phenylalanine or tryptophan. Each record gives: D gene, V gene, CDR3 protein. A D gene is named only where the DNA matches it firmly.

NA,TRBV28,CASSGTRHTDTQYF
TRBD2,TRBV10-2,CASKEREDSGANVLTF
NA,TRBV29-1,CSVEGTGTDTQYF
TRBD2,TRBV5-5,CASSLGGSPSYEQYF
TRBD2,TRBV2,CASRDPAAGGEQYF
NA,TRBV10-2,CASKPSGTGWGYGYTF
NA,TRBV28,CASSGLGSYEQYF
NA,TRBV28,CASSHPGQTYEQYF
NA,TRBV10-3,CAISNDRSISTEAFF
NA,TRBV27,CASSFSRDVGTQYF
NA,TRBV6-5,CASSQQLHYEQYF
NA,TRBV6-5,CASSPRGFRGYTF
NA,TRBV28,CASSNSRGTQYF
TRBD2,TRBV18,CASSPTASGRRRDEQFF
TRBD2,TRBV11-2,CASSPLGVWLAGGNEQFF
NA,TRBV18,CASSPKIGGSHEQYF
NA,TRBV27,CASRGRANQPQHF
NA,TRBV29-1,CSVSAGTDNEQFF
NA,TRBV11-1,CASSLARGARGTDTQYF
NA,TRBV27,CASSLSNQLSPLHF
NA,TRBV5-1,CASSHDTVLTQYF
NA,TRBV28,CLSQETQYF
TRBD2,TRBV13,CASSLYPQGGEQYF
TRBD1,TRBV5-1,CASSRQGGSTTEAFF
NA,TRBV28,CATLLSEGGPSKLFF
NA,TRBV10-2,CASSVGLKSNQPQHF
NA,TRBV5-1,CASSLGGGGTEAFF
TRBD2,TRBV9,CASSKAREGSGPNEQYF
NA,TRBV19,CASSVDRNQETQYF
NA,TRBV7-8,CASSSGAGGNQPQHF
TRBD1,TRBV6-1,CASSEIGQGKKSEQYF
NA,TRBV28,CASSSIPNTEAFF
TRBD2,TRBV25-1,CASSESGLAGGLRETQYF
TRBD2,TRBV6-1,CASSEGLAGTTDTQYF
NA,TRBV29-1,CSVRPKDNEQFF
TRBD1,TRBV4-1,CASKQGALLLNEKLFF
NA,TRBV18,CASSPDSLGEQYF
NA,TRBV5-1,CASRSEGWETQYF
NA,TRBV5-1,CASSYLPGPAGANVLTF
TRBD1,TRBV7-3,CASSSGQGRTEAFF
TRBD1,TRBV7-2,CASSTRQGPNSPLHF
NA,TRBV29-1,CSSGTRPGSYNEQFF
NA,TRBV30,CAWSVGASGGYGYTF
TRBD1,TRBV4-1,CASSQATGALETQYF
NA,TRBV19,CASSKKTQGPYEQYF
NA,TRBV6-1,CASSEIGAVNTEAFF
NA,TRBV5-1,CASSLDPLAGYTF